This T cell receptor (beta chain) was retrieved from a study of T cell responses to AZD1222 COVID-19 vaccine. Study-level results: The reported proportion of spike-specific TCRs targeting unmutated variant regions was nearly half.

With respect to this clone: Its antigen is unknown.

Trimming at V came to 2 bases and at J to 4 bases, leaving 6 bases not matched to a gene. Germline V gene sequence: CDR1 SEHNR, CDR2 FQNEAQ (reference sequence). The CDR3 spans 15 residues. Only in-frame clones appear in the TCRdb table, and some are missing; sequencing was by immunoSEQ multiplex PCR. The table shows around 100,000 clones, with 85% to 90% occurring only once. This specimen consisted of peripheral blood, obtained on day 0 of AZD1222 vaccination. This TCR was recovered from an adult in good health. The V gene is TRBV7-9, the J gene TRBJ1-2; TRBD1 matches at 8 bases. CDR3 residues: CASSLTGQVVYGYTF. The CDR3 bases are TGTGCCAGCAGCTTAACGGGACAGGTGGTCTATGGCTACACCTTC.